Below, 22 T cell receptor beta chains from the same sample are listed, as sequenced in a study of response to subunit inactivated influenza vaccine. TCRdb re-called the RT-PCR reads with MiXCR, one entry per CDR3 protein. The sample lists over 650,000 distinct CDR3 sequences, around a sixth occurring once. The sample in question was PBMCs from blood, obtained roughly 5 days after vaccination. These receptors all stem from a man over 45 who received an inactivated influenza vaccine.

This chain joins TRBV7-9 and TRBJ2-1, with TRBD2 as a possible D gene (6 bases). This CDR3 is built from 16 residues. With 5 bases removed from V and 0 bases from J, the gap between germline ends came to 14 bases. CDR1 is SEHNR and CDR2 is FQNEAQ in the germline V gene (reference sequence). The CDR3 DNA reads as TGTGCCAGCAGCCCGATGCGGGGAGGCTCCTACAATGAGCAGTTCTTC. Translated: CASSPMRGGSYNEQFF.

This sequence joins TRBV20-1 and TRBJ2-1; 7 bases line up with TRBD2. The ends lost 3 bases at V and 16 bases at J; junction bases unmatched: 9. The CDR3 covers 11 residues. CDR1 and CDR2 from the germline V gene are DFQATT and SNEGSKA (reference sequence). This CDR3 is CSASSGLPHFF. CDR3 in DNA: TGCAGTGCTAGTTCGGGACTACCTCACTTCTTC.

This sequence joins TRBV7-8 and TRBJ2-3, with D perhaps TRBD2 (7 bases). The CDR3 is made up of 20 amino acids. Deletions cut 0 bases from V and 3 bases from J, with 25 bases between. Germline CDR1 is SGHVS and CDR2 is FQNEAQ. The CDR3: CASSLAMGASGAKRTDTQYF. In DNA form, the CDR3 reads TGTGCCAGCAGCTTAGCCATGGGGGCTAGCGGAGCTAAGCGGACAGATACGCAGTATTTT.

This clonotype was detected a few times. In DNA, the CDR3 is TGTGCCAGCAGCCCCGCGGGACTACCCTACGAGCAGTACTTC. Residues: CASSPAGLPYEQYF. The rearrangement links TRBV3-1 to TRBJ2-7, with 7 bases fitting TRBD2. The CDR3 is 14 residues long. CDR1 is LGHDT, CDR2 YNNKEL, per germline (reference sequence). With 4 bases clipped from V and 2 bases from J, the junction kept 5 bases outside the gene matches.

This chain connects TRBV29-1 to TRBJ2-5, with 14 bases fitting TRBD2. The junction had 8 bases not matched to a gene; V was cut back by 6 bases and J by 5 bases. The germline gives CDR1 SQVTM, CDR2 ANQGSEA. The CDR3 runs to 15 residues. The CDR3, as DNA: TGCAGCGTCGCGGGACTAGCGGGAGTTAGTGAGACCCAGTACTTC. Its protein is CSVAGLAGVSETQYF.

As for this clonotype: One junction end disagrees with the germline gene, perhaps due to a read error. This chain connects TRBV29-1 to TRBJ2-3; D might be TRBD1 (5 bases). Germline assignment: CDR1 SQVTM and CDR2 ANQGSEA. The CDR3 length is 13 residues. CDR3 sequence reads: CSVFSRKTATQYF. The CDR3, as DNA: TGCAGCGTTTTTTCTAGAAAGACAGCTACGCAGTATTTT.

V is TRBV7-9 and J is TRBJ2-3; no definite D call. The CDR3 totals 14 residues. The V end was cut by 0 bases, the J end by 5 bases, with 9 bases between. The germline V gene has CDR1 SEHNR and CDR2 FQNEAQ (reference sequence). CDR3 region: CASSLAGSVDTQYF. The CDR3 bases are TGTGCCAGCAGCTTAGCGGGGTCCGTAGATACGCAGTATTTT.

This clonotype appeared a few times. J is TRBJ2-5 and V is TRBV3-1; D not certain. With 2 bases removed from V and 2 bases from J, the gap between germline ends came to 12 bases. The CDR3 has 15 amino acids. Germline CDR1 and CDR2: LGHDT and YNNKEL (reference sequence). Written as DNA, the CDR3 is TGTGCCAGCAGCCAAACCTGGTCAGGTCAAGAGACCCAGTACTTC. It encodes CASSQTWSGQETQYF.

The rearrangement links TRBV7-9 to TRBJ2-1; TRBD1 matches 7 bases. This CDR3 is 15 amino acids long. Germline-derived CDR1 and CDR2 are SEHNR and FQNEAQ (reference sequence). The V gene end was trimmed by 6 bases and the J gene end by 2 bases; junction bases not matched to a gene: 7. CDR3: CASSYTGTAYNEQFF. CDR3 DNA sequence: TGTGCCAGCAGTTACACCGGGACAGCCTACAATGAGCAGTTCTTC.

The J gene is TRBJ2-2, the V gene TRBV12-3 or TRBV12-4; possible D gene TRBD2, 5 bases. With 6 bases removed from V and 9 bases from J, the gap between germline ends came to 8 bases. CDR3 length: 11 residues. Written as DNA, the CDR3 is TGTGCCAGCAGCGGGGTGAGGGAGCTGTTTTTT. It encodes CASSGVRELFF.

This clonotype was seen more than once but under ten times. The chain couples TRBV7-2 to TRBJ2-3; D is ambiguous. V was cut by 5 bases and J by 1 base, with 16 bases left in between. The germline V gene encodes CDR1 SGHTA and CDR2 FQGNSA. This CDR3 has 16 residues. The CDR3 reads CASSQTPGYGTDTQYF. CDR3 nucleotide sequence: TGTGCCAGCAGCCAAACCCCCGGGTACGGCACAGATACGCAGTATTTT.

V is TRBV6-5 and J is TRBJ1-2, with D unresolved. Deletions cut 3 bases from V and 7 bases from J, with 12 bases between. Per germline, CDR1 MNHEY and CDR2 SVGAGI. The CDR3 is made up of 13 amino acids. CDR3: CASSYTAGSGYTF. CDR3 DNA: TGTGCCAGCAGTTATACGGCGGGTTCTGGCTACACCTTC.

This clonotype showed up many times. CDR3 sequence (DNA): TGTGCCAGCAGCAACGGACAGGACCAAGAGACCCAGTACTTC. The encoded protein is CASSNGQDQETQYF. The V and J genes are TRBV21-1 and TRBJ2-5; whether TRBD1, the table's D call, matches the DNA was not checked. TRBV21-1 has pseudogene status. The length of the CDR3 is 14 residues.

This clonotype was picked up a small number of times. The rearrangement links TRBV20-1 to TRBJ2-2, with 8 nucleotides matching TRBD2. Per germline, CDR1 DFQATT and CDR2 SNEGSKA (reference sequence). V trimming: 1 base; J trimming: 0 bases; junction bases outside the gene matches: 4. The CDR3 length is 16 residues. As DNA, the CDR3 is TGCAGTGCTAGAGGGCGCGGGAGGACGAACACCGGGGAGCTGTTTTTT. Translated, it gives CSARGRGRTNTGELFF.

The J gene is TRBJ2-7, the V gene TRBV10-1; TRBD2 agrees at 10 bases. Germline assignment: CDR1 WNHNN and CDR2 SYGVQD (reference sequence). The junction had 6 bases not matched to a gene; V was cut back by 8 bases and J by 2 bases. The CDR3 spans 14 residues. The CDR3 spells CASLYSGGTYEQYF. The CDR3 DNA reads as TGCGCCAGCCTTTATAGCGGGGGGACCTACGAGCAGTACTTC.

V usage is TRBV18 and J usage is TRBJ2-5; the D call may be TRBD1 or TRBD2 (5 bases each). Trimming cost V 2 bases and J 3 bases, with 10 bases left between them. The CDR3 is 14 residues long. The germline gives CDR1 KGHSH, CDR2 LQKENI. CDR3 in amino acids: CASSPWGMEETQYF. The CDR3 bases are TGTGCCAGCTCACCATGGGGGATGGAAGAGACCCAGTACTTC.

The chain carries TRBV7-9 and TRBJ2-3, with D unresolved. Per the germline V gene, CDR1 is SEHNR and CDR2 is FQNEAQ (reference sequence). V lost 5 bases and J lost 0, with 12 bases in between. This CDR3 comprises 15 residues. CDR3: CASSPTQGSTDTQYF. CDR3 sequence (DNA): TGTGCCAGCAGCCCCACCCAAGGGAGCACAGATACGCAGTATTTT.

The rearrangement links TRBV6-1 to TRBJ1-1; D remains unclear. This CDR3 is 16 amino acids long. The germline V gene has CDR1 MNHNS and CDR2 SASEGT. With 10 bases removed from V and 0 bases from J, the gap between germline ends came to 21 bases. Here the CDR3 reads CATQGAIGRMNTEAFF. The CDR3 DNA follows: TGTGCCACACAAGGAGCTATCGGACGGATGAACACTGAAGCTTTCTTT.

This chain connects TRBV2 to TRBJ2-7, with D perhaps given as TRBD1 or TRBD2 (5 bases each). Germline assignment: CDR1 SNHLY and CDR2 FYNNEI. Trimming pared 5 bases from V and 7 bases from J, leaving 18 bases between. This CDR3 contains 14 residues. CDR3 coding DNA: TGTGCCAGCAGTAACCGTCGGGGCGGTGGGGAGCAGTACTTC. It is translated as CASSNRRGGGEQYF.

This clonotype was seen repeatedly, ten times or more. The V and J genes are TRBV10-3 and TRBJ2-1, with TRBD1 matching 7 bases. Germline V gives CDR1 ENHRY, CDR2 SYGVKD. There are 11 residues in the CDR3. With 6 bases clipped from V and 11 bases from J, the junction kept 4 bases outside the gene matches. As DNA, the CDR3 is TGTGCCATCAGCTCAGGGGGACAGCAGTTCTTC. Its protein is CAISSGGQQFF.

CDR3 in amino acids: CASSLAGTLSGNTIYF. The CDR3 DNA sequence: TGCGCCAGCAGCTTGGCGGGGACACTTTCTGGAAACACCATATATTTT. This chain links TRBV5-1 with TRBJ1-3; a weak D match, TRBD1 (6 bases). V was cut by 0 bases and J by 1 base, with 11 bases left in between. The CDR3 covers 16 residues. Germline V lookup: CDR1 SGHRS, CDR2 YFSETQ.

This CDR3 reads CASSQEGLSSYNSPLHF. The DNA of the CDR3 is TGTGCCAGCAGCCAAGAGGGGTTGAGCTCCTATAATTCACCCCTCCACTTT. V and J are TRBV3-1 and TRBJ1-6; no clear D. The germline gives CDR1 LGHDT, CDR2 YNNKEL (reference sequence). There are 17 residues in the CDR3. Trimming cost V 0 bases and J 0 bases, with 9 bases left between them.